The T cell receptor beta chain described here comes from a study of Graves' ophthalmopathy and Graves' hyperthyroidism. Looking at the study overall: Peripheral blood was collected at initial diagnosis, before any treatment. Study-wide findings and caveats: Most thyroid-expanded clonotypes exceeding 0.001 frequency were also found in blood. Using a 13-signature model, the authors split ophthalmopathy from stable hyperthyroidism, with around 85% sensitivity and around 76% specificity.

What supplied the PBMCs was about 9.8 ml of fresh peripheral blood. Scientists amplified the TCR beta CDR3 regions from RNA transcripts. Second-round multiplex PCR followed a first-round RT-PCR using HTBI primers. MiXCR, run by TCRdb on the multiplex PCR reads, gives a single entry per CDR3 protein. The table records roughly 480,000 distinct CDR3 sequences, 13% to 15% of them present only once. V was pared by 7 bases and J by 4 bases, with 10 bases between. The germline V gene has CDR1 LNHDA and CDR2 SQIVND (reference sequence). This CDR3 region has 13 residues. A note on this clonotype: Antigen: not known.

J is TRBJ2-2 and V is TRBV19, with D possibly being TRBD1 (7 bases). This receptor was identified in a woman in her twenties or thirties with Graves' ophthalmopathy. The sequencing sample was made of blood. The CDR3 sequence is CASTGGITGELFF. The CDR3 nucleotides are TGTGCCAGTACAGGGGGGATCACCGGGGAGCTGTTTTTT.